This TCR beta chain was captured in a study of blood T cell repertoires in COVID-19. The assay was immunoSEQ multiplex PCR, and TCRdb's table has in-frame clones only and misses some. The profile shows 200,000 to 250,000 clones, approximately 83% of them singletons. Living in under 30 US areas, the participants were between roughly 18 and 95 years of age. CDR3 size: 16 residues. Germline values: CDR1 SSHAT, CDR2 FNYEAQ (reference sequence). The V segment lost 5 bases and the J segment 1 base; nucleotides outside the gene matches: 6. The rearrangement links TRBV7-7 to TRBJ2-2, with 8 bases identical to TRBD2. The sample consisted of PBMCs or T cells enriched from blood (not recorded which). The receptor comes from an older woman who had recovered from COVID-19. The CDR3 DNA is TGTGCCAGCAGCCCGGAGCTAGCGGGGAACACCGGGGAGCTGTTTTTT. Protein: CASSPELAGNTGELFF.